These T cell receptor beta chains were read from a single sample in a study of cytomegalovirus exposure and HLA in healthy donors. Data came from immunoSEQ multiplex PCR; TCRdb stores just in-frame clones and leaves some out. The listing records tens of thousands of clones. Sequencing input: PBMCs. These TCRs come from a woman aged 25 to 45 in good health and CMV-seropositive. Each CDR3 is given with its conserved first and last residue. The D gene is left open where the match is weak.

d_gene,j_gene,v_gene,CDR3nt,CDR3aa
TRBD1,TRBJ2-1,TRBV2,TGTGCCAGCAACCCGGGACAGCAGAACTACAATGAGCAGTTCTTC,CASNPGQQNYNEQFF
TRBD1,TRBJ1-4,TRBV5-1,TGCGCCAGCAGCCAACAGGGGTCTAATGAAAAACTGTTTTTT,CASSQQGSNEKLFF
TRBD2,TRBJ2-7,TRBV6-5,TGTGCCAGCAGTTACTCGGGACTAGCGGGGGGCGGCGAGCAGTACTTC,CASSYSGLAGGGEQYF
TRBD1,TRBJ2-1,TRBV2,TGTGCCAGCACGTGGCGTGGACAGGGGACCAATGAGCAGTTCTTC,CASTWRGQGTNEQFF
TRBD2,TRBJ2-1,TRBV18,TGTGCCAGCTCACTTAGCGGGGGAAGCTCCGACAATGAGCAGTTCTTC,CASSLSGGSSDNEQFF
TRBD1,TRBJ2-1,TRBV7-8,TGTGCCAGCAGCTTTATCGCAGCAACGAGGGGGCGAAATGAGCAGTTCTTC,CASSFIAATRGRNEQFF
TRBD1,TRBJ1-5,TRBV29-1,TGCAGCGGATCAGGGGGCGCCGATCAGCCCCAGCATTTT,CSGSGGADQPQHF
-,TRBJ2-7,TRBV7-2,TGTGCCAGCAGCTTAAGCTCGTACGCCTACGAGCAGTACTTC,CASSLSSYAYEQYF
-,TRBJ2-3,TRBV11-3,TGTGCCAGCAGCTTAGGCAGGTCAGCAGATACGCAGTATTTT,CASSLGRSADTQYF
TRBD2,TRBJ2-2,TRBV7-7,TGTGCTAGCAGCCGGGGAGGGGCTCCGGGGGAGCTGTTTTTT,CASSRGGAPGELFF
-,TRBJ2-5,TRBV28,TGTGCCAGTGCGGTAGGTGGGTACCAAGAGACCCAGTACTTC,CASAVGGYQETQYF
TRBD1,TRBJ1-2,TRBV29-1,TGCAGCGTTGAAGATCGTGACAGGGCAAACTATGGCTACACCTTC,CSVEDRDRANYGYTF
-,TRBJ2-7,TRBV10-3,TGTGCCATCAGTGAGTCGAGAGAGTACTACGAGCAGTACTTC,CAISESREYYEQYF
TRBD2,TRBJ2-5,TRBV11-2,TGTGCCAGCAGCTTAGTAGCGGGGACCCAAGAGACCCAGTACTTC,CASSLVAGTQETQYF
-,TRBJ2-7,TRBV11-2,TGTGCCAGCAGCTCAAGTCGGGGCGGGACTCAGGGGGCCTACGAGCAGTACTTC,CASSSSRGGTQGAYEQYF
TRBD1,TRBJ2-7,TRBV27,TGTGCCAGCAGTGGACAGGGAACCTACGAGCAGTACTTC,CASSGQGTYEQYF
TRBD1,TRBJ1-6,TRBV23-1,TGCGCCAGCAGTCAATCGACAGGGGCAAAAACTTCACCCCTCCACTTT,CASSQSTGAKTSPLHF
-,TRBJ2-7,TRBV7-9,TGTGCCAGCAGCTTAGTTTCGTACGAGCAGTACTTC,CASSLVSYEQYF
-,TRBJ1-1,TRBV4-1,TGCGCCAGCAGCCAAGAAATAGGAACAGGGATGTTGGCTTTCTTT,CASSQEIGTGMLAFF
-,TRBJ2-2,TRBV4-1,TGCGCCAGCAGCCAAGATCCGAGACCCGAACTAACCGGGGAGCTGTTTTTT,CASSQDPRPELTGELFF
-,TRBJ2-7,TRBV5-1,TGCGCCAGCAGCTTGCGTACCGACAGGAACGAGCAGTACTTC,CASSLRTDRNEQYF
-,TRBJ1-5,TRBV15,TGTGCCACCAGCAGTTATAGCAATCAGCCCCAGCATTTT,CATSSYSNQPQHF
TRBD1,TRBJ2-7,TRBV19,TGTGCCAGTAGTTCCCTGACAGGGAACGAGCAGTACTTC,CASSSLTGNEQYF
-,TRBJ2-7,TRBV5-5,TGTGCCAGCAGCTCCGAGGGAGCGGCCCCCTACGAGCAGTACTTC,CASSSEGAAPYEQYF
-,TRBJ1-1,TRBV19,TGTGCCAGTAGTGGAACAGGGTACGGGAACACTGAAGCTTTCTTT,CASSGTGYGNTEAFF
-,TRBJ2-5,TRBV19,TGTGCCAGTAGACTAACCCCCGGACAGCCGCAGTACTTC,CASRLTPGQPQYF
TRBD2,TRBJ2-7,TRBV7-2,TGTGCCAGCAGCTTTCGGGGGGGCAGTCACGAGCAGTACTTC,CASSFRGGSHEQYF
-,TRBJ1-1,TRBV7-8,TGTGCCAGCAGCCGTTCGACGGGGGGATTGAACACTGAAGCTTTCTTT,CASSRSTGGLNTEAFF
TRBD1,TRBJ2-7,TRBV7-9,TGTGCCAGCAGCTTAATAAGTACAGGGGGGTCCTACGAGCAGTACTTC,CASSLISTGGSYEQYF
-,TRBJ1-2,TRBV5-4,TGTGCCAGCAGTTTACCCCAGACGCTTCAAGGGGATGGCTACACCTTC,CASSLPQTLQGDGYTF
TRBD2,TRBJ2-7,TRBV7-2,TGTGCCAGCAGCTGGGAGACTAGCGGGGCATCCTACGAGCAGTACTTC,CASSWETSGASYEQYF
-,TRBJ2-1,TRBV12-5,TGTGCTAGTGGCGGGAAAAGCTCCTACAATGAGCAGTTCTTC,CASGGKSSYNEQFF